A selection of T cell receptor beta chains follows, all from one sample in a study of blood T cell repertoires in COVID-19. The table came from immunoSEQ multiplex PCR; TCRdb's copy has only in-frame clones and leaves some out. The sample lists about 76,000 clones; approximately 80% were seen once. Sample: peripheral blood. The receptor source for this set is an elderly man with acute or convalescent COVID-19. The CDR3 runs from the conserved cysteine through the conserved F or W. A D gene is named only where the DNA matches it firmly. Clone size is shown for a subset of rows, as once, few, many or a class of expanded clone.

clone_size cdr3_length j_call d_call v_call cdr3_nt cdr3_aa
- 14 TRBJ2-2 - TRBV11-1 TGTGCCAGCAGCTTATCAGGGGCGGCCGGGGAGCTGTTTTTT CASSLSGAAGELFF
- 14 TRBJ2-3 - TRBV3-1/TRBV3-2 TGTGCCAGCAGCCTAAGACAGATCACAGATACGCAGTATTTT CASSLRQITDTQYF
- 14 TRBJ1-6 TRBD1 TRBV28 TGTGCCAGCACCGGCGGGACAGAAAATTCACCCCTCCACTTT CASTGGTENSPLHF
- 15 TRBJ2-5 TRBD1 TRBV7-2 TGTGCCAGCAGCTCAGAACAGGGGGCACGGGAGACCCAGTACTTC CASSSEQGARETQYF
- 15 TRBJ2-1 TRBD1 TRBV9 TGTGCCAGCAGCGTTCGGGACAGCTCCTACAATGAGCAGTTCTTC CASSVRDSSYNEQFF
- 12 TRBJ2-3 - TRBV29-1 TGCAGCGTTGACTTAAACACAGATACGCAGTATTTT CSVDLNTDTQYF
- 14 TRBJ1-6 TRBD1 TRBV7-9 TGTGCCAGCAGCCCGGGACAGGAAACTTCACCCCTCCACTTT CASSPGQETSPLHF
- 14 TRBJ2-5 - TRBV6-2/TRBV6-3 TGTGCCAGCAGTTACGTAAGCTTTAAAGAGACCCAGTACTTC CASSYVSFKETQYF
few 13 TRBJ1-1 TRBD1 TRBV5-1 TGCGCCAGCAGCGGACAGGTTGACACTGAAGCTTTCTTT CASSGQVDTEAFF
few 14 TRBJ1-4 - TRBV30 TGTGCCTGGAGGCCTATGGGGGCGATTGAAAAACTGTTTTTT CAWRPMGAIEKLFF
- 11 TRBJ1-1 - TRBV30 TGTGCCTGCGCGGGAGTAAGGGAAGCTTTCTTT CACAGVREAFF
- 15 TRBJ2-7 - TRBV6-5 TGTGCCAGCAGTAGCGCCCAGGGTGGATCCTACGAGCAGTACTTC CASSSAQGGSYEQYF
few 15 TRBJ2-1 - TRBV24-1 TGTGCCACCAGTGAGGGGACGGGGGATTTCGATGAGCAGTTCTTC CATSEGTGDFDEQFF
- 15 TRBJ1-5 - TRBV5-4 TGTGCCAGCAGCTTGAACGGGGGGCTCGGTCAGCCCCAGCATTTT CASSLNGGLGQPQHF
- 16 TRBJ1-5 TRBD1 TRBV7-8 TGTGCCAGCAGCTTAGAGGACAGGGGGCCCAATCAGCCCCAGCATTTT CASSLEDRGPNQPQHF
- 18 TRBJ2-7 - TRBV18 TGTGCCAGCTCACCACTCCAGGCGTTGGGGAGAAACTCCTACGAGCAGTACTTC CASSPLQALGRNSYEQYF
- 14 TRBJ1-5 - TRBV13 TGTGCCAGCAGCTTAGGCCAGGGAAATCAGCCCCAGCATTTT CASSLGQGNQPQHF
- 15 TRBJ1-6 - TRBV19 TGTGCCAGTAGTACAGGGGCGAGGGCCCAATCACCCCTCCACTTT CASSTGARAQSPLHF
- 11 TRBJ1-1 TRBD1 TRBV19 TGTGCCACCGACAGGGGTCCTGAAGCTTTCTTT CATDRGPEAFF
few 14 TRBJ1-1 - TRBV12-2 TGTGCAAGTCGCGGAAACAGGAGGGACACTGAAGCTTTCTTT CASRGNRRDTEAFF
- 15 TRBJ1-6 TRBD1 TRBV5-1 TGCGCCAGCAGCTGGACAGGGGATATTGATTCACCCCTCCACTTT CASSWTGDIDSPLHF
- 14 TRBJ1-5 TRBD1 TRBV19 TGTGCCAGTAGTTATGACAGGGGCAATCAGCCCCAGCATTTT CASSYDRGNQPQHF
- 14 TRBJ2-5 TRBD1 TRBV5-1 TGCGCCAGCAGCCTGGGACAGGGTGCCGAGACCCAGTACTTC CASSLGQGAETQYF
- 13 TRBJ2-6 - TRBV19 TGTGCCAGTACGTTCTCTGGGGCCAACGTCCTGACTTTC CASTFSGANVLTF
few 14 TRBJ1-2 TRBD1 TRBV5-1 TGCGCCAGCAGCTATGAGACAGGGACGGTAGGCTACACCTTC CASSYETGTVGYTF
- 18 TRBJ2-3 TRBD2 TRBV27 TGTGCCGGTATACAGGGGACTAGCGGGAGACTAACCACAGATACGCAGTATTTT CAGIQGTSGRLTTDTQYF
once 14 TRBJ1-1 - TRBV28 TGTGCCAGCAGTCCCCCCTCACGGGAAGCTGAAGCTTTCTTT CASSPPSREAEAFF
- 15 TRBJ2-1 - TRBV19 TGTGCCAGTAGTATTGGCAGGGGGAGGAACAATGAGCAGTTCTTC CASSIGRGRNNEQFF
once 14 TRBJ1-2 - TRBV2 TGTGCCAGCAGTGAACAGGCAGGGTTATATGGCTACACCTTC CASSEQAGLYGYTF